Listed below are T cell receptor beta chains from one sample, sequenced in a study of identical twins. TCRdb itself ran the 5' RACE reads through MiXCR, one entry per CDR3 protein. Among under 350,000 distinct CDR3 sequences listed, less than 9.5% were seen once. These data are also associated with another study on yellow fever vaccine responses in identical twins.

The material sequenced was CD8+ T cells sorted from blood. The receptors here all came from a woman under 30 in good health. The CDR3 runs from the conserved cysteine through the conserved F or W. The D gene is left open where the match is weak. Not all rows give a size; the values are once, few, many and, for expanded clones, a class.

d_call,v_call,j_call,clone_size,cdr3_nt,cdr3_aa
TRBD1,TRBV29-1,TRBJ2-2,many,TGCAGCGTTGAGACAGGGGATACCGGGGAGCTGTTTTTT,CSVETGDTGELFF
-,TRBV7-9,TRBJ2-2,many,TGTGCCAGCAGCTTAGGACCCGCGGGTAGGGACGGCGGGGAGCTGTTTTTT,CASSLGPAGRDGGELFF
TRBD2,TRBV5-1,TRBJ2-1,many,TGCGCCAGCAGCTGGACTAGCGGGGGGCCCTTAGGCAATGAGCAGTTCTTC,CASSWTSGGPLGNEQFF
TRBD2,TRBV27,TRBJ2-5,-,TGTGCCAGCACCTCCCTTCGGGGGGATATCCAAGAGACCCAGTACTTC,CASTSLRGDIQETQYF
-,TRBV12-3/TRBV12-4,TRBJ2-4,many,TGTGCCAGCAGCAATGCCCGGACCAGCCCGGGGGACATTCAGTACTTC,CASSNARTSPGDIQYF
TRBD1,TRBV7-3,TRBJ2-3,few,TGTGCCAGCAGCTCCCAGCCGGGACAGGGCACAGATACGCAGTATTTT,CASSSQPGQGTDTQYF
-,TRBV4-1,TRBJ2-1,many,TGCGCCAGCAGCCAAATAGCGGTCGATGAGCAGTTCTTC,CASSQIAVDEQFF
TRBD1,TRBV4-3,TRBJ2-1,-,TGCGCCAGCAGCCACGGGCCAGGGGGTTACAATGAGCAGTTCTTC,CASSHGPGGYNEQFF
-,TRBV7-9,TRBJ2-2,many,TGTGCCAGCAGCTTAGCAGGCGCGAACACCGGGGAGCTGTTTTTT,CASSLAGANTGELFF
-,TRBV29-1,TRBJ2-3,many,TGCAGCGTTGGTTTACCCGACAGTCCAGATACGCAGTATTTT,CSVGLPDSPDTQYF
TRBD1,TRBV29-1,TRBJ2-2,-,TGCAGCGCGGGACAGGCTCCAACCGGGGAGCTGTTTTTT,CSAGQAPTGELFF
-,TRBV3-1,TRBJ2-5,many,TGTGCCAGCAGCCAAGATGCACTCCAAGAGACCCAGTACTTC,CASSQDALQETQYF